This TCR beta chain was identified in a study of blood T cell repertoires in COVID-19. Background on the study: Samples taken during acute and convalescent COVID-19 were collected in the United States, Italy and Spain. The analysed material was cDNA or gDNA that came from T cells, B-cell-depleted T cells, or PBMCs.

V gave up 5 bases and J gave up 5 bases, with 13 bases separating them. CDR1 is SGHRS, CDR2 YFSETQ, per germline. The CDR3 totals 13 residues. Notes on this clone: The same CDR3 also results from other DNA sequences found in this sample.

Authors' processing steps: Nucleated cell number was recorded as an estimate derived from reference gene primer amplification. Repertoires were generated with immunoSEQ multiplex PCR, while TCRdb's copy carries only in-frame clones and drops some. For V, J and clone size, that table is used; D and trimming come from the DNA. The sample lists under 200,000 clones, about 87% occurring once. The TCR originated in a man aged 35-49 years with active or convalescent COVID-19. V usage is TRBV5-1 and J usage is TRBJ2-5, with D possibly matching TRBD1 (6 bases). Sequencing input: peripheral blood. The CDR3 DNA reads TGCGCCAGCAGTGAACAGGGCCGGGAGACCCAGTACTTC. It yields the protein CASSEQGRETQYF.